The following is a TCR beta chain sequence with its context. It has no known antigen specificity. Base qualities are not at hand, and no much larger clone is one base apart. Peripheral blood CD8+ and CD4+ T cells from healthy donors, Susac syndrome patients and multiple sclerosis patients were profiled using high-throughput TCR beta sequencing. The multiple sclerosis controls were treatment-naive patients who had stable or active relapsing-remitting disease and met the revised McDonald criteria. Bulk CD8+ and CD4+ T cells were purified by magnetic negative isolation, whereas CD8+ TEMRA cells were enriched by FACS. Blood was collected in EDTA tubes and processed within 24 hours, with PBMCs isolated through density gradient centrifugation. PBMCs intended for TCR sequencing were cryopreserved in liquid nitrogen and were subsequently thawed in a 37 degrees C water bath. The sorted or isolated CD4+, CD8+ and CD8+ TEMRA cells reached a purity of at least 90%.

RNA was extracted using the RNeasy kit, and 0.5 to 1 microgram was reverse transcribed with random hexamers. TCR beta CDR3 regions were amplified with the immunoSEQ multiplex PCR assay covering 54 Vbeta and 13 Jbeta segments. PCR amplification bias was corrected by using a synthetic template baseline for primer optimization and computational correction. From the authors' description of their analysis: Reads were assigned to V, D and J genes according to IMGT and analyzed in immunoSEQ Analyzer, with only productive sequences retained. Clonality was calculated as one minus the Shannon entropy normalized by log2 of the number of productive unique sequences. For each patient and control, public and private clones were evaluated within the 100 most prevalent clones. Clones were defined as Susac-specific when absent from the healthy and MS cohorts, from 1052 published viral clones and from other ImmuneACCESS disease sequences. TCRdb reran the public reads through fastp at Q25 and MiXCR, keeping productive beta chains. Every CDR3 protein is listed once, alongside the most common genes and DNA of its rows. TCRdb's processing, not the authors', yielded these V and J calls. The sample table records some 110,000 distinct CDR3 sequences; 85% to 95% of these occur just once. 0.085% to 0.095% of the sample is in the top ten clones.

This sample is part of a study of CD8 T cells in Susac syndrome (dated 2019 in TCRdb). For the wider study: The study used repertoire sequencing to test whether antigen drove CD8+ T cell activation and differentiation in Susac syndrome. Study-wide findings and limitations: The study acknowledged that relatively few individuals were included in the TCR sequencing and HLA analysis.

The germline V gene sets CDR1 to MNHEY and CDR2 to SVGAGI. V and J are truncated by 6 bases and 0 bases respectively, leaving an intervening sequence of 8 bases. The CDR3 runs 13 amino acids, cysteine and phenylalanine included. The retained sequence is limited to the CDR3, 39 bases, with the frame set at the first base. Here the chain combines TRBV6-5 and TRBJ1-1; no D gene call is confident. The receptor's source is a human donor with multiple sclerosis. What was sequenced was CD4+ T cells from PBMCs. The CDR3 protein sequence reads: CASRRTVNTEAFF. The DNA reads TGTGCCAGCAGGCGGACTGTGAACACTGAAGCTTTCTTT.